The rows below give T cell receptor beta chains drawn from one sample of a study of shared T cell receptors in the human thymus. Data came from immunoSEQ multiplex PCR; TCRdb stores just in-frame clones and leaves some out. The repertoire has about 710,000 clones, roughly 86% of them found once; the top ten carry about 0.0094%. The same sample was also studied in work on human thymus T cells.

Input material: thymocytes. Every receptor here comes from a boy under two years old with a congenital heart defect. The CDR3 runs from the conserved cysteine through the conserved F or W. The order of the fields is J gene, clone size, V gene, D gene, CDR3 protein, CDR3 DNA. D genes are given only for firm matches. Expanded clones are given a class, and other clones once, few, many or no size at all.

J gene: TRBJ2-1
clone size: once
V gene: TRBV9
D gene: -
CDR3 protein: CASSVAGAGYFNEQFF
CDR3 DNA: TGTGCCAGCAGCGTAGCTGGGGCGGGGTATTTCAATGAGCAGTTCTTC

J gene: TRBJ2-7
clone size: -
V gene: TRBV28
D gene: TRBD1
CDR3 protein: CASSLDREHEQYF
CDR3 DNA: TGTGCCAGCAGCCTCGACAGGGAACACGAGCAGTACTTC

J gene: TRBJ2-7
clone size: -
V gene: TRBV11-2
D gene: -
CDR3 protein: CASSLVRGNSYEQYF
CDR3 DNA: TGTGCCAGCAGCTTAGTACGGGGGAACTCCTACGAGCAGTACTTC

J gene: TRBJ2-7
clone size: -
V gene: TRBV7-2
D gene: -
CDR3 protein: CASSPLPPQVAYEQYF
CDR3 DNA: TGTGCCAGCAGCCCCCTCCCGCCGCAGGTCGCCTACGAGCAGTACTTC

J gene: TRBJ2-7
clone size: -
V gene: TRBV4-3
D gene: TRBD2
CDR3 protein: CASSQDRVAGENYEQYF
CDR3 DNA: TGCGCCAGCAGCCAAGATCGGGTAGCGGGAGAGAATTACGAGCAGTACTTC

J gene: TRBJ1-3
clone size: -
V gene: TRBV9
D gene: -
CDR3 protein: CASSPSGRGYAGNTIYF
CDR3 DNA: TGTGCCAGCAGCCCAAGCGGGAGGGGCTATGCTGGAAACACCATATATTTT

J gene: TRBJ2-1
clone size: -
V gene: TRBV28
D gene: TRBD2
CDR3 protein: CASSGTSGSRPPNNEQFF
CDR3 DNA: TGTGCCAGCAGCGGGACTAGCGGGAGCCGGCCCCCAAACAATGAGCAGTTCTTC

J gene: TRBJ1-2
clone size: -
V gene: TRBV7-8
D gene: -
CDR3 protein: CASSRGGFPLLGYTF
CDR3 DNA: TGTGCCAGCAGCCGGGGAGGATTCCCACTATTGGGCTACACCTTC

J gene: TRBJ1-5
clone size: -
V gene: TRBV19
D gene: -
CDR3 protein: CASRPPGRDNQPQHF
CDR3 DNA: TGTGCCAGTAGACCCCCCGGACGGGATAATCAGCCCCAGCATTTT

J gene: TRBJ1-5
clone size: -
V gene: TRBV27
D gene: -
CDR3 protein: CASSFPPHQHF
CDR3 DNA: TGTGCCAGCAGTTTTCCCCCCCACCAGCATTTT

J gene: TRBJ2-2
clone size: -
V gene: TRBV19
D gene: -
CDR3 protein: CASRGKLGLRTGELFF
CDR3 DNA: TGTGCCAGTAGGGGCAAACTAGGGCTGAGGACCGGGGAGCTGTTTTTT

J gene: TRBJ2-5
clone size: once
V gene: TRBV9
D gene: TRBD1
CDR3 protein: CASSVGGTGQETQYF
CDR3 DNA: TGTGCCAGCAGCGTAGGGGGGACAGGGCAAGAGACCCAGTACTTC

J gene: TRBJ2-2
clone size: -
V gene: TRBV11-3
D gene: TRBD2
CDR3 protein: CASSPGLLEGGELFF
CDR3 DNA: TGTGCCAGCAGCCCGGGACTACTAGAAGGGGGGGAGCTGTTTTTT

J gene: TRBJ1-3
clone size: -
V gene: TRBV7-9
D gene: -
CDR3 protein: CASSLAARSGNTIYF
CDR3 DNA: TGTGCCAGCAGCTTAGCCGCCAGGTCTGGAAACACCATATATTTT

J gene: TRBJ2-7
clone size: -
V gene: TRBV11-2
D gene: TRBD1
CDR3 protein: CASSLVLTGQGTYEQYF
CDR3 DNA: TGTGCCAGCAGCTTAGTACTGACAGGACAGGGGACCTACGAGCAGTACTTC

J gene: TRBJ2-2
clone size: -
V gene: TRBV30
D gene: TRBD2
CDR3 protein: CAWSVIAGGANTGELFF
CDR3 DNA: TGTGCCTGGAGTGTCATAGCGGGGGGCGCGAACACCGGGGAGCTGTTTTTT

J gene: TRBJ2-2
clone size: -
V gene: TRBV4-3
D gene: -
CDR3 protein: CASSLSFTEANTGELFF
CDR3 DNA: TGCGCCAGCAGCCTTTCCTTCACTGAAGCGAACACCGGGGAGCTGTTTTTT

J gene: TRBJ2-2
clone size: -
V gene: TRBV27
D gene: TRBD1
CDR3 protein: CASSHGQAGDTGELFF
CDR3 DNA: TGTGCCAGCAGCCATGGACAGGCTGGGGACACCGGGGAGCTGTTTTTT

J gene: TRBJ1-2
clone size: -
V gene: TRBV27
D gene: -
CDR3 protein: CASSLSAGDGYTF
CDR3 DNA: TGTGCCAGCAGTTTATCGGCGGGTGATGGCTACACCTTC

J gene: TRBJ2-7
clone size: -
V gene: TRBV12-5
D gene: TRBD2
CDR3 protein: CASGLQLAGHSYEQYF
CDR3 DNA: TGTGCTAGTGGTTTGCAACTAGCGGGACACTCCTACGAGCAGTACTTC

J gene: TRBJ2-6
clone size: -
V gene: TRBV4-3
D gene: -
CDR3 protein: CASPPPTGGASGANVLTF
CDR3 DNA: TGCGCCAGTCCGCCCCCCACAGGCGGGGCCTCTGGGGCCAACGTCCTGACTTTC

J gene: TRBJ2-1
clone size: -
V gene: TRBV19
D gene: -
CDR3 protein: CASSMRTSQRGTYYNEQFF
CDR3 DNA: TGTGCCAGTAGTATGCGGACTTCCCAGCGCGGGACCTACTACAATGAGCAGTTCTTC

J gene: TRBJ2-7
clone size: -
V gene: TRBV28
D gene: -
CDR3 protein: CASSSDWESYEQYF
CDR3 DNA: TGTGCCAGCAGTTCGGACTGGGAATCCTACGAGCAGTACTTC

J gene: TRBJ2-5
clone size: once
V gene: TRBV5-1
D gene: TRBD2
CDR3 protein: CASSFRPTSGIAETQYF
CDR3 DNA: TGCGCCAGCAGCTTCCGGCCGACTAGCGGGATTGCAGAGACCCAGTACTTC

J gene: TRBJ1-2
clone size: -
V gene: TRBV15
D gene: -
CDR3 protein: CATSRDKRDGYTF
CDR3 DNA: TGTGCCACCAGCAGAGACAAGCGAGATGGCTACACCTTC

J gene: TRBJ2-3
clone size: -
V gene: TRBV29-1
D gene: -
CDR3 protein: CSAPPGPRGTDTQYF
CDR3 DNA: TGCAGCGCCCCCCCCGGACCGCGGGGCACAGATACGCAGTATTTT

J gene: TRBJ2-7
clone size: -
V gene: TRBV18
D gene: TRBD2
CDR3 protein: CASSHRPLAGDLYEQYF
CDR3 DNA: TGTGCCAGCTCACACCGACCACTAGCGGGAGATCTGTACGAGCAGTACTTC

J gene: TRBJ1-1
clone size: -
V gene: TRBV6-5
D gene: -
CDR3 protein: CASSYTDNTEAFF
CDR3 DNA: TGTGCCAGCAGTTACACGGACAATACTGAAGCTTTCTTT

J gene: TRBJ1-2
clone size: -
V gene: TRBV6-5
D gene: TRBD1
CDR3 protein: CASRTRDSLPYGYTF
CDR3 DNA: TGTGCCAGCAGAACCCGGGACAGCCTTCCTTATGGCTACACCTTC

J gene: TRBJ1-6
clone size: once
V gene: TRBV28
D gene: -
CDR3 protein: CASSFILRGGNSPLHF
CDR3 DNA: TGTGCCAGCAGTTTCATCCTGCGGGGAGGTAATTCACCCCTCCACTTT

J gene: TRBJ2-7
clone size: -
V gene: TRBV27
D gene: -
CDR3 protein: CASARVASYEQYF
CDR3 DNA: TGTGCCAGCGCCAGGGTGGCCTCCTACGAGCAGTACTTC

J gene: TRBJ1-4
clone size: -
V gene: TRBV29-1
D gene: TRBD1
CDR3 protein: CSVARGQGHEKLFF
CDR3 DNA: TGCAGCGTTGCCCGGGGACAGGGGCACGAAAAACTGTTTTTT

J gene: TRBJ1-2
clone size: -
V gene: TRBV28
D gene: -
CDR3 protein: CASSPRRDGYTF
CDR3 DNA: TGTGCCAGCAGTCCGAGGAGGGACGGCTACACCTTC

J gene: TRBJ2-3
clone size: few
V gene: TRBV4-3
D gene: -
CDR3 protein: CASSQDSPILRTDTQYF
CDR3 DNA: TGCGCCAGCAGCCAAGATAGCCCCATACTCCGCACAGATACGCAGTATTTT

J gene: TRBJ2-6
clone size: -
V gene: TRBV11-3
D gene: -
CDR3 protein: CASSSFGHPANVLTF
CDR3 DNA: TGTGCCAGCAGCTCATTCGGTCACCCGGCCAACGTCCTGACTTTC

J gene: TRBJ2-1
clone size: -
V gene: TRBV7-9
D gene: TRBD1
CDR3 protein: CASSLGQGVSYNEQFF
CDR3 DNA: TGTGCCAGCAGCTTAGGGCAGGGGGTCTCCTACAATGAGCAGTTCTTC

J gene: TRBJ2-7
clone size: -
V gene: TRBV6-1
D gene: -
CDR3 protein: CASSEGRVYEQYF
CDR3 DNA: TGTGCCAGCAGTGAGGGCAGGGTCTACGAGCAGTACTTC

J gene: TRBJ1-2
clone size: -
V gene: TRBV2
D gene: -
CDR3 protein: CASSGPQGGDYGYTF
CDR3 DNA: TGTGCCAGCAGTGGGCCTCAGGGCGGCGACTATGGCTACACCTTC

J gene: TRBJ2-7
clone size: -
V gene: TRBV4-1
D gene: -
CDR3 protein: CASSQGAGSYEQYF
CDR3 DNA: TGCGCCAGCAGCCAGGGGGCCGGGTCCTACGAGCAGTACTTC

J gene: TRBJ1-2
clone size: -
V gene: TRBV19
D gene: -
CDR3 protein: CASRSWEEPWDYGYTF
CDR3 DNA: TGTGCCAGTAGATCCTGGGAGGAGCCCTGGGACTATGGCTACACCTTC

J gene: TRBJ2-7
clone size: -
V gene: TRBV28
D gene: TRBD2
CDR3 protein: CASSKLAGGYNEQYF
CDR3 DNA: TGTGCCAGCAGTAAACTAGCGGGAGGGTACAACGAGCAGTACTTC

J gene: TRBJ2-3
clone size: -
V gene: TRBV6-1
D gene: TRBD2
CDR3 protein: CAGGGADTQYF
CDR3 DNA: TGTGCCGGCGGGGGGGCAGATACGCAGTATTTT

J gene: TRBJ2-7
clone size: -
V gene: TRBV4-2
D gene: -
CDR3 protein: CASSPGLTYEQYF
CDR3 DNA: TGTGCCAGCAGTCCCGGACTGACCTACGAGCAGTACTTC

J gene: TRBJ2-5
clone size: -
V gene: TRBV6-5
D gene: -
CDR3 protein: CASSPGAGGQETQYF
CDR3 DNA: TGTGCCAGCAGCCCGGGGGCAGGGGGCCAAGAGACCCAGTACTTC

J gene: TRBJ1-1
clone size: -
V gene: TRBV28
D gene: -
CDR3 protein: CASSLWGGGRNTEAFF
CDR3 DNA: TGTGCCAGCAGTTTATGGGGCGGGGGGCGGAACACTGAAGCTTTCTTT

J gene: TRBJ1-1
clone size: -
V gene: TRBV28
D gene: -
CDR3 protein: CASSYSQNTEAFF
CDR3 DNA: TGTGCCAGCAGTTACTCCCAGAACACTGAAGCTTTCTTT

J gene: TRBJ2-7
clone size: -
V gene: TRBV6-1
D gene: TRBD2
CDR3 protein: CASSEVPEREEWYEQYF
CDR3 DNA: TGTGCCAGCAGTGAAGTCCCTGAGCGGGAGGAATGGTACGAGCAGTACTTC

J gene: TRBJ1-2
clone size: -
V gene: TRBV6-4
D gene: -
CDR3 protein: CASSDDSGGSGYTF
CDR3 DNA: TGTGCCAGCAGTGACGACTCCGGAGGAAGTGGCTACACCTTC

J gene: TRBJ2-3
clone size: -
V gene: TRBV12-2
D gene: -
CDR3 protein: CASRLDPPGRGTDTQYF
CDR3 DNA: TGTGCAAGTCGCTTAGACCCCCCGGGTCGGGGCACAGATACGCAGTATTTT

J gene: TRBJ1-6
clone size: -
V gene: TRBV19
D gene: -
CDR3 protein: CASSWGGSPLHF
CDR3 DNA: TGTGCCAGTAGTTGGGGGGGTTCACCCCTCCACTTT

J gene: TRBJ1-1
clone size: -
V gene: TRBV30
D gene: -
CDR3 protein: CAWSPTEWVEAFF
CDR3 DNA: TGTGCCTGGAGTCCAACGGAGTGGGTAGAAGCTTTCTTT

J gene: TRBJ2-3
clone size: -
V gene: TRBV6-5
D gene: TRBD2
CDR3 protein: CASRRLAGPTDTQYF
CDR3 DNA: TGTGCCAGCAGAAGACTAGCGGGACCCACAGATACGCAGTATTTT

J gene: TRBJ1-2
clone size: -
V gene: TRBV5-1
D gene: -
CDR3 protein: CASSLIGQKDGYTF
CDR3 DNA: TGCGCCAGCAGCTTGATTGGACAGAAGGATGGCTACACCTTC

J gene: TRBJ1-1
clone size: -
V gene: TRBV7-9
D gene: -
CDR3 protein: CASSLDPGQRAFF
CDR3 DNA: TGTGCCAGCAGCTTAGACCCAGGACAGCGAGCTTTCTTT

J gene: TRBJ1-1
clone size: -
V gene: TRBV6-5
D gene: -
CDR3 protein: CASGGTRNTEAFF
CDR3 DNA: TGTGCCAGCGGGGGCACCAGGAACACTGAAGCTTTCTTT

J gene: TRBJ2-7
clone size: few
V gene: TRBV7-8
D gene: -
CDR3 protein: CASSLEYRAGIDEQYF
CDR3 DNA: TGTGCCAGCAGCTTAGAGTATCGGGCGGGGATCGACGAGCAGTACTTC

J gene: TRBJ1-6
clone size: -
V gene: TRBV27
D gene: -
CDR3 protein: CASSPTGPPGSYNSPLHF
CDR3 DNA: TGTGCCAGCAGTCCCACAGGGCCTCCAGGCTCCTATAATTCACCCCTCCACTTT